The clone carrying this T cell receptor (beta chain) has at least ten counts. Its specificity is unknown. The junction departs from germline at one end; a sequencing error may be responsible. RNA transcripts yielded amplified TCR beta CDR3 regions. First-round RT-PCR of the TCR CDR3 relied on the HTBI primer set. TCRdb re-called the multiplex PCR reads with MiXCR, one entry per CDR3 protein. The data show roughly 500,000 distinct CDR3 sequences, less than 25% seen once. This record comes from a study of T cells in Graves' hyperthyroidism and ophthalmopathy. Looking at the study overall: The blood sample was taken at first diagnosis, before treatment began. Whole-study findings and limits: The blood repertoire included most of the expanded thyroid clonotypes above 0.001. The authors' 13 V-J model separated ophthalmopathy from stable hyperthyroidism.

The study based diagnoses on clinical symptoms, serum thyroxine and TRAb, thyroid ultrasound and orbital computed tomography. The CDR3 runs to 16 residues. Germline-derived CDR1 and CDR2 are SGHRS and YFSETQ. This receptor was identified in a woman in her 70s with Graves' ophthalmopathy. Sequenced: blood. The chain is built from TRBV5-1 and TRBJ2-7; 8 bases fit TRBD2. CDR3 sequence: CASSLVSGGSSYEQYF. CDR3 DNA sequence: TGTGCCAGCAGCTTAGTCTCGGGAGGGAGCTCCTACGAGCAGTACTTC.